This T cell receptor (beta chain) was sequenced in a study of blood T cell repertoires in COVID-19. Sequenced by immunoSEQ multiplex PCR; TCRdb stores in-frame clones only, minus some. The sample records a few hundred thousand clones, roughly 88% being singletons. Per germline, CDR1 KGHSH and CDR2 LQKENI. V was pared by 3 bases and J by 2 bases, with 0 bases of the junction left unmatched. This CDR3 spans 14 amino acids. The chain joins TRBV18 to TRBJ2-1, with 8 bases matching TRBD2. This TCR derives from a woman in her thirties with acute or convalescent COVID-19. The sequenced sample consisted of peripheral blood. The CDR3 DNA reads TGTGCCAGCTCACCGCGGGAGGCCTACAATGAGCAGTTCTTC. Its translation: CASSPREAYNEQFF.